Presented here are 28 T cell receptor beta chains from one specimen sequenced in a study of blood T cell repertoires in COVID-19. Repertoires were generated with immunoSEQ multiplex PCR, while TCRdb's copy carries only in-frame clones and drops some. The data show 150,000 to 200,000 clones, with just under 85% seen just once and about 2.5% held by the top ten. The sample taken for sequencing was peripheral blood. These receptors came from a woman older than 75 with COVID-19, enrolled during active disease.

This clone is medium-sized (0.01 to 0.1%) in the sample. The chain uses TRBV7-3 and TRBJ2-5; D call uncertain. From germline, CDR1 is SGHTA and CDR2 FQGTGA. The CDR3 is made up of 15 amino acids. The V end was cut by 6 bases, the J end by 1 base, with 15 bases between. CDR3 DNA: TGTGCCAGCAGTCAAGCCGGTGGTTCCCAAGAGACCCAGTACTTC. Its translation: CASSQAGGSQETQYF.

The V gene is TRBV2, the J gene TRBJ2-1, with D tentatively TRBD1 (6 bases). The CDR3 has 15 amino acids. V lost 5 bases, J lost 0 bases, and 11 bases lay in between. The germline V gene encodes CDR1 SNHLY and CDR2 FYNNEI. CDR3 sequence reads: CASSYRAGSYNEQFF. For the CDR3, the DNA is TGTGCCAGCAGTTACAGGGCGGGCTCCTACAATGAGCAGTTCTTC.

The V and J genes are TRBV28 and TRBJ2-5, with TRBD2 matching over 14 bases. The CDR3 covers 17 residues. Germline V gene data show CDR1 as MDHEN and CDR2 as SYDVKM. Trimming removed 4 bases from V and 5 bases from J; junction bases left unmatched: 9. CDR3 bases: TGTGCCAGCAGTTCACGACTAGCGGGAGGGTGGGGGGAGACCCAGTACTTC. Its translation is CASSSRLAGGWGETQYF.

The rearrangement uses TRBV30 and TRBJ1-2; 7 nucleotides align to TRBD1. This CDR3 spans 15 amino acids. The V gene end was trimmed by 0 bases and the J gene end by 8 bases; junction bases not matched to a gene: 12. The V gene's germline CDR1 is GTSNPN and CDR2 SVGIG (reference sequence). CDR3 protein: CAWSVGTGALRGYTF. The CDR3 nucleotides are TGTGCCTGGAGTGTAGGAACAGGGGCCCTACGGGGCTACACCTTC.

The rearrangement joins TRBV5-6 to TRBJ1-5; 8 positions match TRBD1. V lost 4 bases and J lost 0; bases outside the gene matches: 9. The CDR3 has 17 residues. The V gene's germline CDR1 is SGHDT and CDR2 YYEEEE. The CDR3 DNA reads TGTGCCAGCAGCCGACGGACAGGGTTTTCTAGCAATCAGCCCCAGCATTTT. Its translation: CASSRRTGFSSNQPQHF.

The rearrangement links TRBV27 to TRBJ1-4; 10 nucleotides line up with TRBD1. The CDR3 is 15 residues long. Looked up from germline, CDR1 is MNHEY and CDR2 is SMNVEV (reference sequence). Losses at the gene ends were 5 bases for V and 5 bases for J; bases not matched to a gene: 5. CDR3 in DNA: TGTGCCAGCAGTACGGACAGGGGGTGGAATGAAAAACTGTTTTTT. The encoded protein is CASSTDRGWNEKLFF.

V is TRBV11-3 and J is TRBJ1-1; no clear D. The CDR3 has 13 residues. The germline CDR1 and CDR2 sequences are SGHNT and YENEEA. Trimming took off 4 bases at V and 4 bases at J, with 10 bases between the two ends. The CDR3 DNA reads TGTGCCAGCAGCTCCCATGCGGGCACTGAAGCTTTCTTT. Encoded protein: CASSSHAGTEAFF.

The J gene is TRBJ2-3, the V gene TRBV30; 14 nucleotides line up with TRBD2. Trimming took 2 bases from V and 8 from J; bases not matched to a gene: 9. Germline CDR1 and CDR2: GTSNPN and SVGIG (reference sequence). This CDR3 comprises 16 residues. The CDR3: CAWSRLAGGPGGTQYF. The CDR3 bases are TGTGCCTGGAGTAGACTAGCGGGAGGGCCGGGAGGTACGCAGTATTTT.

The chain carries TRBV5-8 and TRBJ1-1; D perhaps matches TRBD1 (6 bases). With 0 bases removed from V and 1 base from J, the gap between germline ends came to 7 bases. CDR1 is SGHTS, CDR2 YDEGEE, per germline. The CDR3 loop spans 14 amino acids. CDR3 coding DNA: TGTGCCAGCAGCTTGGTAGGGGGGAACACTGAAGCTTTCTTT. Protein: CASSLVGGNTEAFF.

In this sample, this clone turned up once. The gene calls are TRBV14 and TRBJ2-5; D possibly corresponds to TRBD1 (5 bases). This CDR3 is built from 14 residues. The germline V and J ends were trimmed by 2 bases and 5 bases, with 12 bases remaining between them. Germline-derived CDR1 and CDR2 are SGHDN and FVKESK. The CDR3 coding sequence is TGTGCCAGCAGCCAACCTATGACAGTTGAGACCCAGTACTTC. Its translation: CASSQPMTVETQYF.

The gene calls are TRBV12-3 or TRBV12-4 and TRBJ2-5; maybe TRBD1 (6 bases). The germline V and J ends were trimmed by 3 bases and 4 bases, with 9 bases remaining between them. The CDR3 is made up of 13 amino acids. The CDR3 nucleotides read TGTGCCAGCAGTTTTGCACAGGGAGAGACCCAGTACTTC. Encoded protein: CASSFAQGETQYF.

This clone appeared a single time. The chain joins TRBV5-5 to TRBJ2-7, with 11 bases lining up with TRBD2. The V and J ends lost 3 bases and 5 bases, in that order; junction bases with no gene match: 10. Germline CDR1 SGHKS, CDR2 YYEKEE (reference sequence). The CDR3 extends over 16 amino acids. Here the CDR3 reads CASSSLLAGGRNEQYF. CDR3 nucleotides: TGTGCCAGCAGCTCTCTTTTAGCGGGGGGGCGAAACGAGCAGTACTTC.

The CDR3 here is CASTLSGQSPSYEQYF. The CDR3 DNA is TGTGCCAGCACCTTATCCGGACAGTCGCCCTCCTACGAGCAGTACTTC. The chain recombines TRBV19 with TRBJ2-7, with D maybe TRBD1 (6 bases). Germline V gene lookup returns CDR1 LNHDA and CDR2 SQIVND (reference sequence). The CDR3 length is 16 residues. V lost 9 bases and J lost 0, with 21 bases in between.

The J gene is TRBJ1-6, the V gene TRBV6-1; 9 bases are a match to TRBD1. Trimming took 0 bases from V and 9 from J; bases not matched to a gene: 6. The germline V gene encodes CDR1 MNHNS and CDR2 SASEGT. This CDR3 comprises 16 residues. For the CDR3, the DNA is TGTGCCAGCAGTGAAGCGTCGGGACAGGGAGGTTCACCCCTCCACTTT. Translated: CASSEASGQGGSPLHF.

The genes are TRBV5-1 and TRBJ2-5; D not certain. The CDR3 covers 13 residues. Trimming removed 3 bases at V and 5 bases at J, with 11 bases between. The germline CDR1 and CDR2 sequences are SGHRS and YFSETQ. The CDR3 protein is CASSWVFGETQYF. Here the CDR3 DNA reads TGCGCCAGCAGCTGGGTCTTCGGGGAGACCCAGTACTTC.

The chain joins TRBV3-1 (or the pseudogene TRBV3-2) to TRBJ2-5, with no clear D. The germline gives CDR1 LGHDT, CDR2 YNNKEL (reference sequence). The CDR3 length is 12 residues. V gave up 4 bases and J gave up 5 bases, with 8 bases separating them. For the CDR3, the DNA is TGTGCCAGCAGCCCCATTGAGGAGACCCAGTACTTC. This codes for CASSPIEETQYF.

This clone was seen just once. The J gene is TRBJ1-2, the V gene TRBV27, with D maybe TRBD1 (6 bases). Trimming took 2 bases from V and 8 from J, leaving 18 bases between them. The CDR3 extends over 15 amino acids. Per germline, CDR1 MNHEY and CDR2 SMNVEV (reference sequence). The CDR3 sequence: CASSLLAGASKGYTF. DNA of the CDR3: TGTGCCAGCAGTTTACTGGCAGGGGCCTCGAAAGGCTACACCTTC.

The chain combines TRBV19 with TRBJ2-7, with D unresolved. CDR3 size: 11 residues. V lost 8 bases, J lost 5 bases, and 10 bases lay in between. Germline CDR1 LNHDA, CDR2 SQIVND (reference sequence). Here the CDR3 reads CASAVAHEQYF. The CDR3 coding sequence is TGTGCCAGTGCGGTGGCCCACGAGCAGTACTTC.

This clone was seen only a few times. The CDR3 is CASSPQGTIRWFF. The CDR3 DNA follows: TGTGCCAGCAGTCCCCAGGGTACGATACGATGGTTCTTC. J is TRBJ2-1 and V is TRBV28; D may be TRBD1 (5 bases). V dropped 5 bases and J dropped 15 bases, with 20 bases sitting between them. Germline V CDR1 and CDR2: MDHEN, SYDVKM. This CDR3 comprises 13 residues.

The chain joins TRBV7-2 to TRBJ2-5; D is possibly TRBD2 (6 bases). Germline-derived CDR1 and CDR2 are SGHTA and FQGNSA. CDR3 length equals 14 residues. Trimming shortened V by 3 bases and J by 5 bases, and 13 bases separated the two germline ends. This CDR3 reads CASSFGGIGETQYF. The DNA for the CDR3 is TGTGCCAGCAGCTTTGGAGGGATCGGGGAGACCCAGTACTTC.

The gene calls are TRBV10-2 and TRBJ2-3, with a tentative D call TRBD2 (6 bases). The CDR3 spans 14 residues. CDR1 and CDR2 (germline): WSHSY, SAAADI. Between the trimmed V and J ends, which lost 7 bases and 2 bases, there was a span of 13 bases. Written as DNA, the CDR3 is TGCGCCAGCAATAAAGGGGACTTCACAGATACGCAGTATTTT. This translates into CASNKGDFTDTQYF.

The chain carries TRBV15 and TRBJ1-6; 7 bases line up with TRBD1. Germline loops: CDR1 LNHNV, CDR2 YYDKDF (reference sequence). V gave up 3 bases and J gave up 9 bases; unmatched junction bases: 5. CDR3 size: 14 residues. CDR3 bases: TGTGCCACCAGCAGGACAGGGCGTCTTTCACCCCTCCACTTT. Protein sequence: CATSRTGRLSPLHF.

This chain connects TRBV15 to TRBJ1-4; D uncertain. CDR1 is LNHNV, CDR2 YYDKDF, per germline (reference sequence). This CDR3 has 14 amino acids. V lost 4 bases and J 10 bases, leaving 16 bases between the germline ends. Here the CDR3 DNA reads TGTGCCACCAGCACCAACAGCCCCCAAAGAAAACTGTTTTTT. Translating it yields CATSTNSPQRKLFF.

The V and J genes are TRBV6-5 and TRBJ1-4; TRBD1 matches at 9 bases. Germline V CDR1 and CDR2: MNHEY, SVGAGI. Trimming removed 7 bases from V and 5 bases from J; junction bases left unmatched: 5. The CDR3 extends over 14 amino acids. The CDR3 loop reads CASTPGQGNEKLFF. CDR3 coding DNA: TGTGCCAGCACCCCGGGACAGGGAAATGAAAAACTGTTTTTT.

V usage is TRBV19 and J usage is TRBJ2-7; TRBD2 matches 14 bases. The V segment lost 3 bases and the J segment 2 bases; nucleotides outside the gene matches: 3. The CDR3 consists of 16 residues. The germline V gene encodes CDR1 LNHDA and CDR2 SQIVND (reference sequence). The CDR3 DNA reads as TGTGCCAGTAGTATGGGGACTAGCGGGAGAACCTACGAGCAGTACTTC. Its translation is CASSMGTSGRTYEQYF.

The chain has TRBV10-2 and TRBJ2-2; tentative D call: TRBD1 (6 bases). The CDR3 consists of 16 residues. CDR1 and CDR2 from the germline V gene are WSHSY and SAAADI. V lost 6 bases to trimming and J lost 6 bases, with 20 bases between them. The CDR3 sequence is CASRGTMAYRSGELFF. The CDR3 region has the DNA TGCGCCAGCAGGGGGACAATGGCTTATCGATCCGGGGAGCTGTTTTTT.

The CDR3 here is CASARTGSIGNTIYF. In DNA form, the CDR3 reads TGTGCCAGCGCCCGGACAGGGAGTATTGGAAACACCATATATTTT. The V and J genes are TRBV18 and TRBJ1-3; 8 positions agree with TRBD1. This CDR3 comprises 15 residues. Germline values: CDR1 KGHSH, CDR2 LQKENI. The V gene end was trimmed by 8 bases and the J gene end by 3 bases; junction bases not matched to a gene: 9.

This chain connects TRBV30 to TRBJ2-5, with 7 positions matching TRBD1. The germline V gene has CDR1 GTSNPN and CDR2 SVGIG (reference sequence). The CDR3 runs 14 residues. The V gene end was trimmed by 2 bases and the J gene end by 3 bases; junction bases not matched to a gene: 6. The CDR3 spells CAWSPGTAEETQYF. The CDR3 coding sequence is TGTGCCTGGAGTCCCGGGACAGCTGAAGAGACCCAGTACTTC.